The 7 T cell receptor beta chains below come from one sample, sequenced in a study of response to subunit inactivated influenza vaccine. TCRdb itself ran the RT-PCR reads through MiXCR, one entry per CDR3 protein. This repertoire shows about 800,000 distinct CDR3 sequences, less than 25% found once; its top ten account for 10%. The sequences come from PBMCs from blood, collected more than 4 days after vaccination. The receptors originated from a man in his fifties who received an inactivated influenza vaccine.

This chain joins TRBV11-1 and TRBJ2-3; D not resolved. Germline assignment: CDR1 SGHAT and CDR2 FQDESV (reference sequence). V was trimmed by 2 bases and J by 0 bases, leaving 24 bases between them. The CDR3 is 20 residues long. DNA of the CDR3: TGTGCCAGCAGCTTAAGTGTAGGTCAACTCTCGGTCGGTAGCACAGATACGCAGTATTTT. Translating it yields CASSLSVGQLSVGSTDTQYF.

This clonotype was seen many times. The chain links TRBV4-3 to TRBJ1-2; TRBD1 is a possible D gene (6 bases). CDR3 length: 14 amino acids. The V end was cut by 0 bases, the J end by 3 bases, with 8 bases between. Per the germline V gene, CDR1 is LGHNA and CDR2 is YSLEER. The CDR3 nucleotides read TGCGCCAGCAGCCAAGATCCAGGGGACTATGGCTACACCTTC. Protein: CASSQDPGDYGYTF.

This clonotype was seen a few times. The chain has TRBV15 and TRBJ2-5; possibly TRBD2 for D (5 bases). Germline-derived CDR1 and CDR2 are LNHNV and YYDKDF (reference sequence). The CDR3 totals 14 residues. Trimming pared 9 bases from V and 1 base from J, leaving 15 bases between. The CDR3 is CATTRNLAQETQYF. In nucleotides, the CDR3 is TGTGCCACGACGAGGAACCTAGCCCAAGAGACCCAGTACTTC. Variable domain in full (rest from reference TRBV15 and TRBJ2-5): DAMVIQNPRYQVTQFGKPVTLSCSQTLNHNVMYWYQQKSSQAPKLLFHYYDKDFNNEADTPDNFQSRRPNTSFCFLDIRSPGLGDTAMYLCATTRNLAQETQYFGPGTRLLVL.

This clonotype was found many times. The chain employs TRBV28 and TRBJ1-5; 8 bases fit TRBD1. The CDR3 loop spans 15 amino acids. Germline CDR1 is MDHEN and CDR2 is SYDVKM. The V and J ends lost 5 bases and 6 bases, in that order; junction bases with no gene match: 9. In nucleotides, the CDR3 is TGTGCCAGCAGTCAACAGGGGGGAGCTGTTCAGCCCCAGCATTTT. Its translation is CASSQQGGAVQPQHF.

The sample holds a few counts of this clonotype. The chain has TRBV28 and TRBJ2-7; 9 nucleotides align to TRBD1. The CDR3 consists of 14 residues. Germline CDR1 MDHEN, CDR2 SYDVKM. J lost 3 bases, V lost 5 bases, and 5 bases had no gene match. This CDR3 reads CASSGPGQGYEQYF. In nucleotides, the CDR3 is TGTGCCAGCAGTGGTCCGGGACAGGGCTACGAGCAGTACTTC.

This sequence joins TRBV12-3 or TRBV12-4 and TRBJ2-7, with 8 bases that match TRBD1. The CDR3 has 14 amino acids. Trimming cost V 6 bases and J 4 bases; bases outside gene matches: 8. Here the CDR3 reads CASSYPGGTYEQYF. The CDR3 nucleotides are TGTGCCAGCAGCTATCCAGGGGGCACGTACGAGCAGTACTTC.

In this sample, this clonotype turned up a few times. This rearrangement joins TRBV28 to TRBJ1-5; D uncertain. V shed 3 bases and J shed 0 bases, with 15 bases lying between them. The germline V gene encodes CDR1 MDHEN and CDR2 SYDVKM. The CDR3 length is 17 residues. CDR3: CASSLRGWRNSNQPQHF. The CDR3 nucleotides read TGTGCCAGCAGTTTGCGGGGTTGGAGAAATAGCAATCAGCCCCAGCATTTT.